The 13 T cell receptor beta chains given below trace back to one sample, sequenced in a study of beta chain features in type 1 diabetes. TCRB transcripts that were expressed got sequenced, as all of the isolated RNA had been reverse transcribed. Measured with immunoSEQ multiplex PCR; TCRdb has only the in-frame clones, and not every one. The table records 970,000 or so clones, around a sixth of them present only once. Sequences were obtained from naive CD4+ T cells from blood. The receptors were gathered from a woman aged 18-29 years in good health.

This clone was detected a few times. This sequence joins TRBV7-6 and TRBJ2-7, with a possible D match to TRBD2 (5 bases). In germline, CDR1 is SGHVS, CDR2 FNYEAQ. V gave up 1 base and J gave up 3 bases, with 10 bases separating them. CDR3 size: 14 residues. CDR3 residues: CASSLVGAVYEQYF. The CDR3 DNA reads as TGTGCCAGCAGCTTAGTAGGAGCGGTCTACGAGCAGTACTTC.

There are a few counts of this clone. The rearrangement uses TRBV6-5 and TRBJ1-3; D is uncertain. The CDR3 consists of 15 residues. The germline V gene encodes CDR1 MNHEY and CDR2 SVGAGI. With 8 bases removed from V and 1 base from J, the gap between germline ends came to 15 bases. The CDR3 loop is CASSNGVSSGNTIYF. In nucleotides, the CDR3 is TGTGCCAGCTCTAATGGTGTCAGTTCTGGAAACACCATATATTTT.

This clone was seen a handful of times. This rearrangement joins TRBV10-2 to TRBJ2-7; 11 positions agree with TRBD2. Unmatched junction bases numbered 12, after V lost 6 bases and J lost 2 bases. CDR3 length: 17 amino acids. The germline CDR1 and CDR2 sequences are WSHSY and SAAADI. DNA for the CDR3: TGCGCCAGCAGCAGCCTAGCGGGAGGTTCGCTTACCTACGAGCAGTACTTC. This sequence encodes CASSSLAGGSLTYEQYF.

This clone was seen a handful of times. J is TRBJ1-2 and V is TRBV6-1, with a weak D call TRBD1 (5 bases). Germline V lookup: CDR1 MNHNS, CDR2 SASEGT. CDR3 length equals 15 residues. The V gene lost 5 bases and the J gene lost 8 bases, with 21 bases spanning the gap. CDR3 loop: CASSTPGTASGGYTF. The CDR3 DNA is TGTGCCAGCAGTACACCCGGGACTGCCTCCGGCGGCTACACCTTC.

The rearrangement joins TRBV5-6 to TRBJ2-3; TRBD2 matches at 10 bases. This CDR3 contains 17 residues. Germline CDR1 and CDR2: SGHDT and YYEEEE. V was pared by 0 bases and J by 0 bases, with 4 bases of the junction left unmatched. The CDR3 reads CASSLVLTSGSTDTQYF. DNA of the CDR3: TGTGCCAGCAGCTTGGTTCTGACTAGCGGGAGCACAGATACGCAGTATTTT.

CDR3 in DNA: TGTGCCAGCAGCCGGGACAGAAATGGCTACACCTTC. This encodes CASSRDRNGYTF. The chain joins TRBV7-8 to TRBJ1-2; TRBD1 aligns across 7 bases. Germline V gives CDR1 SGHVS, CDR2 FQNEAQ. CDR3 length equals 12 residues. V lost 5 bases, J lost 6 bases, and 3 bases stayed unmatched. The entire variable domain, with the rest obtained from reference TRBV7-8 and TRBJ1-2, is as follows: GAGVSQSPRYKVAKRGQDVALRCDPISGHVSLFWYQQALGQGPEFLTYFQNEAQLDKSGLPSDRFFAERPEGSVSTLKIQRTQQEDSAVYLCASSRDRNGYTFGSGTRLTVV.

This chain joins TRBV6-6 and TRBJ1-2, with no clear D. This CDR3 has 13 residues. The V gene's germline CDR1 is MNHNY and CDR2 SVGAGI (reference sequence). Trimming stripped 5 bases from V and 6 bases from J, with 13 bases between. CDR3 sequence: CASSHDPFDGYTF. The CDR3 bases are TGTGCCAGCAGTCACGATCCCTTTGATGGCTACACCTTC.

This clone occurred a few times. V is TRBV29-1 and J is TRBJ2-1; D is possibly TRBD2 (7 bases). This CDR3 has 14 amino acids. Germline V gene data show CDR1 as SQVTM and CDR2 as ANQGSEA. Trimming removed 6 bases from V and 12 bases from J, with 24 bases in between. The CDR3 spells CSVTTSALRGGQFF. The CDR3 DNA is TGCAGCGTCACCACTAGCGCCCTGAGGGGGGGGCAGTTCTTC.

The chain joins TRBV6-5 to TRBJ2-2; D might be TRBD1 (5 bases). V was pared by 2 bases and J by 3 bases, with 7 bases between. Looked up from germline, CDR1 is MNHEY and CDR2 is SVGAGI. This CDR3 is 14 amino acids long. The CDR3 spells CASSYQGYTGELFF. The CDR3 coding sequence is TGTGCCAGCAGTTACCAGGGATACACCGGGGAGCTGTTTTTT.

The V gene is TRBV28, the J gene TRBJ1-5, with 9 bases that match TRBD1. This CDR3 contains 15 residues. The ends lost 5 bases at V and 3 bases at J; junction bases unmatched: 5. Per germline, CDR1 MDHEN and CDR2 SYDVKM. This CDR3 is CASSGQGRLNQPQHF. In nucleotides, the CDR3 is TGTGCCAGCAGTGGACAGGGGCGCCTCAATCAGCCCCAGCATTTT.

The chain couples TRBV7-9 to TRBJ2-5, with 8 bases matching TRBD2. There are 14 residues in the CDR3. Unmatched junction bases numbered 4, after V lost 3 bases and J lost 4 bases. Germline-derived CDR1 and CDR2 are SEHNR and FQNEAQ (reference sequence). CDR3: CASSFGRDLETQYF. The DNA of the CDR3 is TGTGCCAGCAGCTTCGGGAGGGACTTAGAGACCCAGTACTTC.

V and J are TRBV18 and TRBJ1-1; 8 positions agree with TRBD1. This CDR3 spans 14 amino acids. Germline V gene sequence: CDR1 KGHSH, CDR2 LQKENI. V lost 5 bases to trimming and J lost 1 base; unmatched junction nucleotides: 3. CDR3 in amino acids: CASSTQGGNTEAFF. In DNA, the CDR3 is TGTGCCAGCTCAACACAGGGGGGGAACACTGAAGCTTTCTTT.

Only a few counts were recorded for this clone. The CDR3 DNA follows: TGTGCCAGCAGTTACGGAGGCGGGAGTTTCTACGAGCAGTACTTC. Protein sequence: CASSYGGGSFYEQYF. V and J are TRBV6-6 and TRBJ2-7; TRBD2 agrees at 7 bases. Germline loops: CDR1 MNHNY, CDR2 SVGAGI (reference sequence). V was pared by 2 bases and J by 3 bases, with 7 bases of the junction left unmatched. The CDR3 is 15 amino acids.